A selection of T cell receptor beta chains follows, all from one sample in a study of post-analysis software for immune sequencing data. TCRdb recomputed calls from the PCR reads with MiXCR, one row per CDR3 protein. Among 450,000 or so distinct CDR3 sequences listed, under 55% were seen once. Sequencing was carried out using blood. The receptors derive from a girl between 5 and 17 years old with multiple sclerosis. Both conserved end residues are part of each CDR3. A D gene is named only where the DNA matches it firmly. Size values are once, few and many counts, or a class for expanded clones, and some rows have none.

j_call	d_call	clone_size	v_call	cdr3_aa	cdr3_nt
TRBJ1-5	TRBD1	.	TRBV28	CASSLGPGQVRQPQHF	TGTGCCAGCAGTTTGGGGCCCGGACAGGTCCGTCAGCCCCAGCATTTT
TRBJ2-7	TRBD2	.	TRBV6-1	CASSLPGLAGNEQYF	TGTGCCAGCAGTCTTCCGGGACTAGCGGGAAACGAGCAGTACTTC
TRBJ1-4	.	.	TRBV27	CASSPSGVVEKLFF	TGTGCCAGCAGTCCATCAGGGGTGGTGGAAAAACTGTTTTTT
TRBJ1-6	.	few	TRBV27	CASSQPSSYNSPLHF	TGTGCCAGCAGTCAACCCAGCTCCTATAATTCACCCCTCCACTTT
TRBJ1-6	.	few	TRBV7-9	CASSTRSGRAPLHF	TGTGCCAGCAGCACCCGCTCAGGCAGGGCACCCCTCCACTTT
TRBJ1-2	TRBD1	few	TRBV12-3/TRBV12-4	CASSRGTGGYTF	TGTGCCAGCAGTCGAGGGACAGGTGGCTACACCTTC
TRBJ2-3	.	.	TRBV10-3	CAISSDSSSTDTQYF	TGTGCCATCAGCAGCGACAGTTCTAGCACAGATACGCAGTATTTT
TRBJ2-3	.	.	TRBV5-1	CASSLDGASTQYF	TGCGCCAGCAGCTTGGATGGGGCTTCTACGCAGTATTTT
TRBJ2-7	.	few	TRBV4-1	CASSQEGGIPYEQYF	TGCGCCAGCAGCCAAGAAGGGGGGATCCCCTACGAGCAGTACTTC
TRBJ1-4	.	.	TRBV20-1	CSATQATNEKLFF	TGCAGTGCTACACAGGCAACTAATGAAAAACTGTTTTTT
TRBJ2-7	TRBD2	few	TRBV29-1	CSVEAPGLARESEQYF	TGCAGCGTTGAAGCGCCGGGACTAGCAAGGGAAAGCGAGCAGTACTTC
TRBJ2-7	.	.	TRBV6-1	CATGLQNYEQYF	TGTGCCACCGGACTACAAAACTACGAGCAGTACTTC
TRBJ1-2	TRBD1	many	TRBV20-1	CSARVLRGQGMGYTF	TGCAGTGCTAGAGTTCTGAGGGGACAGGGTATGGGCTACACCTTC
TRBJ2-7	.	.	TRBV6-1	CASTEDVLSYEQYF	TGTGCCAGCACCGAGGACGTCCTATCCTACGAGCAGTACTTC
TRBJ2-5	TRBD2	once	TRBV5-1	CASSSFGLADPQETQYF	TGCGCCAGCAGCTCCTTCGGGCTAGCGGACCCACAAGAGACCCAGTACTTC
TRBJ1-2	TRBD1	.	TRBV20-1	CSASLRGHYGYTF	TGCAGTGCTAGCCTCAGGGGGCACTATGGCTACACCTTC
TRBJ2-3	.	.	TRBV7-9	CASSNAKGDTQYF	TGTGCCAGCAGCAACGCCAAGGGGGATACGCAGTATTTT
TRBJ2-5	.	.	TRBV20-1	CSAIFREETQYF	TGCAGTGCTATTTTCAGGGAAGAGACCCAGTACTTC
TRBJ1-4	.	few	TRBV5-1	CASSTSRSGGRATNEKLFF	TGCGCCAGCAGCACCTCTCGCTCGGGGGGCCGGGCAACTAATGAAAAACTGTTTTTT
TRBJ2-1	.	.	TRBV6-5	CASRASSEQFF	TGTGCCAGCAGGGCCAGTAGTGAGCAGTTCTTC
TRBJ1-4	.	.	TRBV20-1	CSARVGQLNEKLFF	TGCAGTGCTAGAGTCGGACAGCTGAATGAAAAACTGTTTTTT
TRBJ2-5	.	few	TRBV21-1	CASSAKSQGIQETQYF	TGTGCCAGCAGCGCAAAAAGTCAGGGGATCCAAGAGACCCAGTACTTC
TRBJ1-2	.	few	TRBV20-1	CSAPRTGGYTF	TGCAGTGCCCCCCGGACGGGTGGCTACACCTTC
TRBJ2-1	.	.	TRBV27	CASSFTGGAYNEQFF	TGTGCCAGCAGTTTCACAGGGGGGGCCTACAATGAGCAGTTCTTC
TRBJ1-2	TRBD1	.	TRBV12-3/TRBV12-4	CASSLSDRDFVGYTF	TGTGCCAGCAGCCTTTCCGACAGGGACTTCGTCGGCTACACCTTC
TRBJ2-3	TRBD2	.	TRBV15	CATSKGLAASADTQYF	TGTGCCACCAGCAAAGGACTAGCGGCTAGCGCAGATACGCAGTATTTT
TRBJ2-3	TRBD2	few	TRBV24-1	CATSLAGGGSTDTQYF	TGTGCCACCAGTCTAGCGGGAGGAGGGAGCACAGATACGCAGTATTTT
TRBJ2-5	.	.	TRBV6-1	CASSEWAQGTYSWEQYF	TGTGCCAGCAGTGAATGGGCTCAGGGGACTTATTCGTGGGAGCAGTACTTC
TRBJ2-1	.	few	TRBV29-1	CSVGSGGGYNEQFF	TGCAGCGTTGGGTCAGGTGGGGGGTACAATGAGCAGTTCTTC
TRBJ2-4	.	.	TRBV27	CASSSVPREAKNIQYF	TGTGCCAGCAGTTCCGTGCCCCGGGAAGCCAAAAACATTCAGTACTTC
TRBJ1-5	TRBD1	.	TRBV6-4	CARNPGTVQTGQPQHF	TGTGCCAGAAACCCAGGGACAGTCCAGACGGGTCAGCCCCAGCATTTT
TRBJ1-1	.	.	TRBV14	CASSQDHNTEAFF	TGTGCCAGCAGCCAAGATCACAACACTGAAGCTTTCTTT
TRBJ2-2	TRBD2	.	TRBV4-2	CASSQELAGGHTGELFF	TGTGCCAGCAGCCAAGAACTAGCGGGAGGTCACACCGGGGAGCTGTTTTTT
TRBJ2-7	TRBD1	.	TRBV20-1	CSAPRAQGAYEQYF	TGCAGTGCCCCGAGGGCACAGGGGGCCTACGAGCAGTACTTC
TRBJ2-3	TRBD2	.	TRBV7-9	CASSFGAGAIEDTQYF	TGTGCCAGCAGCTTTGGGGCGGGAGCCATCGAGGATACGCAGTATTTT
TRBJ1-2	.	many	TRBV7-3	CASSLTVRGVGYTF	TGTGCCAGCAGCTTAACTGTCAGGGGAGTTGGCTACACCTTC
TRBJ2-1	TRBD2	.	TRBV28	CASSFLAGPYNEQFF	TGTGCCAGCAGTTTTCTAGCGGGCCCTTACAATGAGCAGTTCTTC
TRBJ1-3	TRBD1	few	TRBV20-1	CSARETGTGAGNTIYF	TGCAGTGCTAGAGAGACGGGGACAGGGGCTGGAAACACCATATATTTT
TRBJ2-7	TRBD2	.	TRBV4-3	CASSQERVGPAGVSEQYF	TGCGCCAGCAGCCAAGAGCGGGTCGGACCAGCGGGAGTGAGCGAGCAGTACTTC
TRBJ2-5	.	once	TRBV12-3/TRBV12-4	CASSMSGETQYF	TGTGCCAGCTCTATGTCGGGAGAGACCCAGTACTTC
TRBJ2-7	.	.	TRBV12-3/TRBV12-4	CASSLVRSSYEQYF	TGTGCCAGCAGTTTAGTCAGGTCCTCCTACGAGCAGTACTTC
TRBJ2-1	.	.	TRBV7-2	CASSSHRDPRKNEQFF	TGTGCCAGCAGCTCGCACCGGGACCCGCGAAAAAATGAGCAGTTCTTC
TRBJ2-1	TRBD1	.	TRBV6-5	CASSYGTGRHNEQFF	TGTGCCAGCAGTTACGGGACAGGGAGGCACAATGAGCAGTTCTTC
TRBJ2-1	.	.	TRBV7-9	CASSWEHSRTDEQFF	TGTGCCAGCAGCTGGGAGCACTCCCGGACGGATGAGCAGTTCTTC
TRBJ1-2	.	.	TRBV12-3/TRBV12-4	CASSLGKNYGYTF	TGTGCCAGCAGTTTAGGTAAAAACTATGGCTACACCTTC
TRBJ1-1	.	.	TRBV4-1	CASSQTSENTEAFF	TGCGCCAGCAGCCAAACGTCTGAGAACACTGAAGCTTTCTTT
TRBJ2-7	TRBD2	.	TRBV7-9	CASRSGGTYEQYF	TGTGCCAGCAGAAGCGGGGGAACCTACGAGCAGTACTTC
TRBJ2-5	.	.	TRBV10-3	CAISETGRETQYF	TGTGCCATCAGTGAGACAGGACGGGAGACCCAGTACTTC
TRBJ2-3	.	.	TRBV29-1	CSVVGKGTTDTQYF	TGCAGCGTTGTAGGGAAGGGAACGACAGATACGCAGTATTTT
TRBJ1-1	.	.	TRBV13	CASTGAPDQARTEAFF	TGTGCCAGCACCGGAGCCCCCGACCAGGCCCGCACTGAAGCTTTCTTT
TRBJ2-5	TRBD2	.	TRBV6-6	CASSSREGQETQYF	TGTGCCAGCAGTTCCCGGGAGGGCCAGGAGACCCAGTACTTC
TRBJ2-3	TRBD1	.	TRBV29-1	CSVEGYGTDSTDTQYF	TGCAGCGTTGAAGGTTATGGGACAGACTCCACAGATACGCAGTATTTT
TRBJ2-1	TRBD2	.	TRBV28	CASRGPSGYEQFF	TGTGCCAGCAGGGGGCCTAGCGGGTATGAGCAGTTCTTC
TRBJ2-5	.	.	TRBV20-1	CSARVGAGTQYF	TGCAGTGCTAGAGTAGGGGCCGGGACCCAGTACTTC
TRBJ2-1	.	few	TRBV4-3	CTSSQDRLNSYYNEQFF	TGCACCAGCAGCCAAGACCGATTAAACAGTTACTACAATGAGCAGTTCTTC
TRBJ2-3	.	.	TRBV29-1	CSASDSSRGDTQYF	TGCAGCGCCTCGGACAGCTCAAGGGGAGATACGCAGTATTTT
TRBJ2-3	TRBD2	few	TRBV5-1	CASSWKLAGGPTATDTQYF	TGCGCCAGCAGCTGGAAGCTAGCGGGAGGGCCTACGGCTACAGATACGCAGTATTTT
TRBJ1-2	.	.	TRBV4-2	CASSQDRRQAYGGYTF	TGTGCCAGCAGCCAAGATCGCCGGCAGGCTTACGGAGGCTACACCTTC
TRBJ2-7	TRBD1	.	TRBV5-1	CASSWGQGMDEQYF	TGCGCCAGCAGCTGGGGACAGGGGATGGATGAGCAGTACTTC
TRBJ2-1	.	.	TRBV6-4	CASSDLQGDNEQFF	TGTGCCAGCAGTGACTTACAGGGAGACAATGAGCAGTTCTTC